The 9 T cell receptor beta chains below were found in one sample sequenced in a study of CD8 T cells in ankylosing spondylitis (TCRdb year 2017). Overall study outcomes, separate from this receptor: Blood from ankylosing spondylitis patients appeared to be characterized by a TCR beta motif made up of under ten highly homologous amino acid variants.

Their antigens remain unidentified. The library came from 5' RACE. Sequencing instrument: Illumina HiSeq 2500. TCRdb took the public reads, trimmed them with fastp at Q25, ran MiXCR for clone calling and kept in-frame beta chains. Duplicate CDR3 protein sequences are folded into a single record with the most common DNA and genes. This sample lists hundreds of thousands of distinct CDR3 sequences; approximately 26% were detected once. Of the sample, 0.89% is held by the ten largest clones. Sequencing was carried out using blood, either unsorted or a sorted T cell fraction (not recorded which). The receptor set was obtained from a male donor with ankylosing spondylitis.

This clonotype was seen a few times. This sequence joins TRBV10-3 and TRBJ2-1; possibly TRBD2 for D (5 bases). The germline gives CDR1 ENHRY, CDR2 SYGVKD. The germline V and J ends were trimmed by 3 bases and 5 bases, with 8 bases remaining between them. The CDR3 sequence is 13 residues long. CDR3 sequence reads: CAISDSGNNEQFF. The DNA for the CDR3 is TGTGCCATCAGTGATTCCGGGAACAATGAGCAGTTCTTC.

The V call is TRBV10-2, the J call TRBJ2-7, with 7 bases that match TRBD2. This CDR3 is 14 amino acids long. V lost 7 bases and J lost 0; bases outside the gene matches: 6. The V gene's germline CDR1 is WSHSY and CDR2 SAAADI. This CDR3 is CASNGAGPSYEQYF. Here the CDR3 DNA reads TGCGCCAGCAACGGAGCGGGACCCTCCTACGAGCAGTACTTC.

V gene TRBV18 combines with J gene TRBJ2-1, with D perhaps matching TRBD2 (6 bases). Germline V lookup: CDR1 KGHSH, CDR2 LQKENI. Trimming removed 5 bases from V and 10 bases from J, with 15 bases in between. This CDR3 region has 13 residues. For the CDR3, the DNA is TGTGCCAGCTCAACCCGGAGGGCGTCGGAGCAGTTCTTC. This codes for CASSTRRASEQFF. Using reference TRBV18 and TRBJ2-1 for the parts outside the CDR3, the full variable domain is NAGVMQNPRHLVRRRGQEARLRCSPMKGHSHVYWYRQLPEEGLKFMVYLQKENIIDESGMPKERFSAEFPKEGPSILRIQQVVRGDSAAYFCASSTRRASEQFFGPGTRLTVL.

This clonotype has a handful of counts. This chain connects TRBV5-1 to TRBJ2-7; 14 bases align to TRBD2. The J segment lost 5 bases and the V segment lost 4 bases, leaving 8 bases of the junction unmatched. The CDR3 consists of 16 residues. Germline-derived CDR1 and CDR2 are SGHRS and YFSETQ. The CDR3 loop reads CASSRTGTSGRDEQYV. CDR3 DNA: TGCGCCAGCAGCAGGACCGGGACTAGCGGGAGAGACGAGCAGTACGTC.

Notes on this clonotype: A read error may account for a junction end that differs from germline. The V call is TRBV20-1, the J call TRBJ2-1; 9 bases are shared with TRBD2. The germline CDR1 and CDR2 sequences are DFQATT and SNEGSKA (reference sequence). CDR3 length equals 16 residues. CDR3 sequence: CCARPGLAGLFNEQFF. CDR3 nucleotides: TGCTGTGCTAGACCCGGGCTAGCGGGACTGTTTAATGAGCAGTTCTTC.

The CDR3 sequence: CASSPGPRTGGYQPQHF. CDR3 coding DNA: TGTGCCAGCAGCCCGGGGCCCAGGACAGGGGGCTATCAGCCCCAGCATTTT. The chain carries TRBV5-5 and TRBJ1-5, with 11 bases aligning to TRBD1. V was clipped by 4 bases and J by 5 bases; unmatched bases: 11. Germline CDR1 reads SGHKS; CDR2 reads YYEKEE (reference sequence). CDR3 length: 17 amino acids.

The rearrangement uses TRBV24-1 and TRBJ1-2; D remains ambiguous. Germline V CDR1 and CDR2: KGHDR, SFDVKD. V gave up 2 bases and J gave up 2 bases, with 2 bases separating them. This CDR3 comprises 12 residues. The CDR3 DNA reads TGTGCCACCAGTGATTACAACTATGGCTACACCTTC. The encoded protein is CATSDYNYGYTF.

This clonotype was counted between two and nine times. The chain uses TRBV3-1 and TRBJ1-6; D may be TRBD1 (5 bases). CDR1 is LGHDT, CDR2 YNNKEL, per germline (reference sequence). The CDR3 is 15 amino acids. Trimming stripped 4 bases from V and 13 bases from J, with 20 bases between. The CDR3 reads CASSPTGALIVPLHF. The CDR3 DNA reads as TGTGCCAGCAGCCCCACCGGGGCCCTTATCGTCCCCCTCCACTTT.

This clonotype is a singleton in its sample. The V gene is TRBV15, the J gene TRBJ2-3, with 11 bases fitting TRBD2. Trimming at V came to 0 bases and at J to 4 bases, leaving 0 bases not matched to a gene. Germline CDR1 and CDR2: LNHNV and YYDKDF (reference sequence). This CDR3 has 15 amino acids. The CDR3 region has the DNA TGTGCCACCAGCAGAGAACTAGCGGGAGCAGATACGCAGTATTTT. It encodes CATSRELAGADTQYF.